The sequence of this T cell receptor (beta chain) was determined in a study of control samples from healthy donors and cancer patients. Generated by immunoSEQ multiplex PCR, the TCRdb table keeps only in-frame clones and is missing some. The profile covers 100,000 to 150,000 clones, with 85% to 95% appearing a single time and around 8.1% taken by the ten largest. The source of this sequence is a young man in good health. Sequencing was carried out using blood.

The CDR3 reads CACGQDFDSGELFF. The CDR3 nucleotides read TGTGCCTGCGGACAGGACTTTGACTCCGGGGAGCTGTTTTTT. V is TRBV19 and J is TRBJ2-2; 7 bases line up with TRBD1. This CDR3 region has 14 residues. The V gene end was trimmed by 11 bases and the J gene end by 6 bases; junction bases not matched to a gene: 12. From germline, CDR1 is LNHDA and CDR2 SQIVND (reference sequence).